Below are 9 T cell receptor beta chains sequenced from a single sample in a study of T cells after yellow fever vaccination (dated by TCRdb to between 2018 and 2021). This specimen's treatment or condition label, interpreted: live attenuated yellow fever vaccine strain. Libraries were made using 5' RACE. Sequencing took place on an Illumina NovaSeq 6000. Starting from the raw public reads, TCRdb applied fastp trimming at Q25, assembled clones with MiXCR and retained in-frame beta chains. For every CDR3 protein sequence, its rows merge into one entry that carries the most common genes and DNA. The sample contains a few hundred thousand distinct CDR3 sequences, around 3.9% of them found a single time. The ten largest clones represent 20% to 25% of the sample. The sample in question was PBMCs, obtained 5 days after the yellow fever booster vaccination. Receptors were obtained from a man in his late teens or twenties who received the YFV17D yellow fever vaccine.

This clonotype was seen a few times. This chain uses TRBV6-5 with TRBJ2-5; D not resolved. The V gene's germline CDR1 is MNHEY and CDR2 SVGAGI. Trimming cost V 6 bases and J 4 bases, with 9 bases left between them. The CDR3 totals 12 residues. In DNA, the CDR3 is TGTGCCAGCAGAGACATAGCAGAGACCCAGTACTTC. It is translated as CASRDIAETQYF.

In its sample, this clonotype was seen a few times. This chain uses TRBV4-1 with TRBJ2-5, with unresolved D. Trimming removed 1 base at V and 1 base at J, with 10 bases between. The CDR3 sequence is 15 residues long. CDR1 MGHRA and CDR2 YSYEKL come from the germline V gene. CDR3 amino acids: CASSQGGQFQETQYF. CDR3 coding DNA: TGCGCCAGCAGCCAAGGGGGTCAGTTCCAAGAGACCCAGTACTTC.

The chain uses TRBV20-1 and TRBJ1-5, with a tentative D call TRBD1 (5 bases). V was clipped by 4 bases and J by 6 bases, with 10 bases between them. The CDR3 consists of 12 residues. The germline V gene has CDR1 DFQATT and CDR2 SNEGSKA (reference sequence). The CDR3 protein is CSAKEGSQPQHF. The CDR3 DNA sequence: TGCAGTGCTAAGGAGGGGAGTCAGCCCCAGCATTTT.

This rearrangement joins TRBV6-2 or TRBV6-3 to TRBJ1-5, with a tentative D call TRBD1 (5 bases). Trimming removed 6 bases at V and 3 bases at J, with 9 bases between. Germline assignment: CDR1 MNHEY and CDR2 SVGEGT. The CDR3 covers 13 residues. The CDR3 spells CASSQTDNQPQHF. CDR3 nucleotide sequence: TGTGCCAGCAGCCAGACAGACAATCAGCCCCAGCATTTT.

This clonotype was observed a few times. V is TRBV7-2 and J is TRBJ1-1; 8 bases map to TRBD1. The CDR3 length is 18 residues. Per the germline V gene, CDR1 is SGHTA and CDR2 is FQGNSA. With V trimmed by 5 bases and J by 0 bases, 14 bases remained unmatched. The CDR3 sequence: CASSTSWTGIRLNTEAFF. In DNA form, the CDR3 reads TGTGCCAGCAGCACCTCGTGGACAGGGATTAGGCTGAACACTGAAGCTTTCTTT.

This clonotype was recorded at least ten times. The rearrangement links TRBV20-1 to TRBJ1-1; TRBD1 matches at 7 bases. The CDR3 loop spans 14 amino acids. With V trimmed by 4 bases and J by 6 bases, 11 bases remained unmatched. Per germline, CDR1 DFQATT and CDR2 SNEGSKA (reference sequence). CDR3 residues: CSATLTRGKAEAFF. The CDR3 bases are TGCAGTGCTACCCTCACCAGGGGGAAAGCTGAAGCTTTCTTT.

This clonotype showed up many times. The chain joins TRBV7-9 to TRBJ2-5; D possibly corresponds to TRBD1 (5 bases). The ends were cut back, 2 bases at V and 4 bases at J, with 14 bases in the middle. Germline V gene lookup returns CDR1 SEHNR and CDR2 FQNEAQ (reference sequence). The CDR3 has 15 amino acids. The CDR3 bases are TGTGCCAGCAGCTTAATCTGGGGCAGGCCAGAGACCCAGTACTTC. It encodes CASSLIWGRPETQYF. Complete variable domain (other parts from reference TRBV7-9 and TRBJ2-5): DTGVSQNPRHKITKRGQNVTFRCDPISEHNRLYWYRQTLGQGPEFLTYFQNEAQLEKSRLLSDRFSAERPKGSFSTLEIQRTEQGDSAMYLCASSLIWGRPETQYFGPGTRLLVL.

This clonotype was recorded at least ten times. J is TRBJ2-1 and V is TRBV7-2; 8 nucleotides agree with TRBD1. CDR1 and CDR2 from the germline V gene are SGHTA and FQGNSA. The CDR3 length is 14 residues. The V and J ends lost 3 bases and 6 bases, in that order; junction bases with no gene match: 4. CDR3 loop: CASSLDQGANEQFF. DNA for the CDR3: TGTGCCAGCAGCTTGGACCAGGGGGCCAATGAGCAGTTCTTC.

In its sample, this clonotype was seen a few times. V gene TRBV5-4 combines with J gene TRBJ1-1, with 7 bases identical to TRBD1. Trimming cost V 4 bases and J 4 bases; bases outside gene matches: 10. Per germline, CDR1 SGHNT and CDR2 YYREEE (reference sequence). CDR3 length: 15 amino acids. The CDR3 sequence: CASSKLIGGRTEAFF. CDR3 coding DNA: TGTGCCAGCAGCAAGTTAATAGGGGGCCGCACTGAAGCTTTCTTT.